The source of this TCR beta chain is a study of T cell responses to AZD1222 COVID-19 vaccine. Study results and caveats: Nearly half of spike-specific TCRs reportedly go after variant regions that carry no mutations. Once two AZD1222 doses were given, Spike-specific TCR breadth and depth went up. The donor cohort was predominantly white British with a female majority, and clonal diversity may have been underestimated.

Concerning this clone itself: What it recognizes is unknown.

Pooling of second doses given at about 4 or about 12 weeks was done. Sequencing was performed with immunoSEQ multiplex PCR; in TCRdb, only in-frame clones are kept and a portion is missing. The sample shows 150,000 to 200,000 clones, 70% to 90% of them seen only once. Trimming removed 1 base from V and 10 bases from J, with 11 bases in between. The length of the CDR3 is 14 residues. CDR1 and CDR2 (germline): SEHNR, FQNEAQ (reference sequence). The chain couples TRBV7-9 to TRBJ1-6; D may be TRBD1 (5 bases). The specimen was peripheral blood, collected 28 days after the second AZD1222 dose. This TCR derives from an adult who received the AZD1222 COVID-19 vaccine. CDR3 region: CASSLDRFQSPLHF. In nucleotides, the CDR3 is TGTGCCAGCAGCTTAGACAGGTTCCAATCACCCCTCCACTTT.